This T cell receptor (beta chain) was identified in a study of cytomegalovirus exposure and HLA in healthy donors. Notes on the study in general: Cytomegalovirus-associated TCR beta chains were listed, numbering roughly 150. The authors confirmed in vitro that three CMV-associated chains were specific for CMV antigens.

The V end lost 7 bases, the J end lost 5 bases, and 5 bases lay between the germline ends. The CDR3 spans 10 residues. Germline V gene lookup returns CDR1 MNHEY and CDR2 SMNVEV (reference sequence). This clone was seen only a few times. Antigen unknown. The protocol was immunoSEQ multiplex PCR, while the TCRdb copy is restricted to in-frame clones and leaves out a portion. The sample has around 200,000 clones; about 86% are singletons. Sequencing input: PBMCs. The chain has TRBV27 and TRBJ1-2, with no clear D. This TCR was sampled from a woman aged 18 to 35 in good health and CMV-seropositive. The CDR3 DNA reads TGTGCCAGCACCAATTATGGCTACACCTTC. It yields the protein CASTNYGYTF.